This TCR beta chain was documented in a study of vaccination and CD4 T cells after COVID-19. As to this clonotype: The antigen remains undetermined.

The V gene lost 6 bases and the J gene lost 4 bases, with 22 bases spanning the gap. The germline gives CDR1 MNHEY, CDR2 SVGEGT. CDR3 length equals 18 residues. Treatment meaning: roughly 11-day PBMC culture with coronavirus spike peptide pools or control peptides (ViraFEST assay). ViraFEST relied on peptide pools to expand antigen-specific T cells; the TCRs were sequenced afterward. Researchers reported culturing over 1.5 million PBMCs per well with approximately 9.6 IU/ml IL-2 and about 9.3 ug/ml peptide pools. Sequenced with the Oncomine TCR Beta short-read assay was DNA taken from cultured CD4+ T cells. TCRdb itself ran the PCR reads through MiXCR, one entry per CDR3 protein. The data hold under 15,000 distinct CDR3 sequences, with 64% observed a single time.

This receptor was obtained from a human donor who had recovered from COVID-19. Sequenced: CD4+ T cells from blood, cultured in vitro. The chain combines TRBV6-2 or TRBV6-3 with TRBJ2-6; TRBD1 or TRBD2 may be the D gene (5 bases each). CDR3 DNA sequence: TGTGCCAGCAGCCCGGGAACGTTCGGGGCGATCGGGGCCAACGTCCTGACTTTC. Amino acid sequence: CASSPGTFGAIGANVLTF.